Listed here are 5 T cell receptor beta chains from one sample, sequenced in a study of blood T cell repertoires in COVID-19. Repertoires were generated with immunoSEQ multiplex PCR, while TCRdb's copy carries only in-frame clones and drops some. The repertoire holds 300,000 to 450,000 clones, about 87% seen once, with 1% to 1.5% in the top ten. The material sequenced was PBMCs or T cells enriched from blood (not recorded which). The receptor source for this set is a man in his thirties or forties who had recovered from COVID-19.

V is TRBV10-3 and J is TRBJ1-4, with 8 bases that match TRBD1. This CDR3 spans 17 amino acids. V lost 2 bases, J lost 5 bases, and 10 bases stayed unmatched. The germline V gene encodes CDR1 ENHRY and CDR2 SYGVKD. The CDR3 DNA reads as TGTGCCATCAGTGAGACGGTGGCAGGGGGCTTAAATGAAAAACTGTTTTTT. It encodes CAISETVAGGLNEKLFF.

The chain uses TRBV4-1 and TRBJ2-5; 9 bases are a match to TRBD1. With 1 base clipped from V and 1 base from J, the junction kept 10 bases outside the gene matches. The CDR3 totals 18 residues. In germline, CDR1 is MGHRA, CDR2 YSYEKL. CDR3 residues: CASSQVSSRDRAQETQYF. In DNA, the CDR3 is TGCGCCAGCAGCCAAGTCTCATCTAGGGACAGGGCCCAAGAGACCCAGTACTTC.

The chain joins TRBV5-5 to TRBJ2-7; D is ambiguous. Trimming took off 0 bases at V and 3 bases at J, with 7 bases between the two ends. This CDR3 has 13 amino acids. CDR1 SGHKS and CDR2 YYEKEE come from the germline V gene (reference sequence). Here the CDR3 DNA reads TGTGCCAGCAGCTTGGCGCGGTTCTACGAGCAGTACTTC. Encoded protein: CASSLARFYEQYF.

This clone was seen a few times. This chain connects TRBV5-4 to TRBJ2-2, with D maybe TRBD1 (6 bases). The V gene lost 0 bases and the J gene lost 8 bases, with 14 bases spanning the gap. Germline loops: CDR1 SGHNT, CDR2 YYREEE (reference sequence). CDR3 length equals 15 residues. CDR3 sequence: CASSLGMAGEGELFF. The CDR3 DNA reads as TGTGCCAGCAGCTTGGGAATGGCAGGGGAAGGGGAGCTGTTTTTT.

The chain links TRBV15 to TRBJ1-4, with a tentative D call TRBD1 (5 bases). The CDR3 contains 12 residues. V dropped 8 bases and J dropped 8 bases, with 12 bases sitting between them. Germline lookup yields CDR1 LNHNV and CDR2 YYDKDF (reference sequence). DNA of the CDR3: TGTGCCACCGGAGGGGTAGGGGAAAAACTGTTTTTT. Its protein product is CATGGVGEKLFF.